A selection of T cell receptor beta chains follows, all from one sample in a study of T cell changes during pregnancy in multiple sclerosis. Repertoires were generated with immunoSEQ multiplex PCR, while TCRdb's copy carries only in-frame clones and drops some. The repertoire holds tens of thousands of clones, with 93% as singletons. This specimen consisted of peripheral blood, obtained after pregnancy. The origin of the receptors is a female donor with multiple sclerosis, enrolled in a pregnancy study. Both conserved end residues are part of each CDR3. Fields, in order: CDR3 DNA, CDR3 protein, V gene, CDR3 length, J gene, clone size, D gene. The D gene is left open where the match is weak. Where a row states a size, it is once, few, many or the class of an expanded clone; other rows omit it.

TGTGCCAGCTCACCTAATCTTCAGGGGGCTGGGGAGACCCAGTACTTC | CASSPNLQGAGETQYF | TRBV18 | 16 | TRBJ2-5 | . | TRBD1
TGTGCCAGCAGCTTAGCTCCGAGGATTGTTGACACTGAAGCTTTCTTT | CASSLAPRIVDTEAFF | TRBV7-9 | 16 | TRBJ1-1 | few | .
TGCAGCGGGACAGGGATGAACACTGAAGCTTTCTTT | CSGTGMNTEAFF | TRBV29-1 | 12 | TRBJ1-1 | . | TRBD1
TGTGCCAGCAGCTCAGGACAGGGTCCGGATACGCAGTATTTT | CASSSGQGPDTQYF | TRBV7-3 | 14 | TRBJ2-3 | . | TRBD1
TGTGCCAGCACCAGGGGGCGAGTTCAGCCCCAGCATTTT | CASTRGRVQPQHF | TRBV6-1 | 13 | TRBJ1-5 | . | TRBD1
TGCGCCAGCAGCTTGCAGTACCAAGAGACCCAGTACTTC | CASSLQYQETQYF | TRBV5-1 | 13 | TRBJ2-5 | . | .
TGTGCCAGTAGTATTGGTTTGGGTGTGAGGAGCAATCAGCCCCAGCATTTT | CASSIGLGVRSNQPQHF | TRBV19 | 17 | TRBJ1-5 | . | .
TGTGCCAGTAGTCCACTACAGGGGTCTATGGGGCAGTACTTC | CASSPLQGSMGQYF | TRBV19 | 14 | TRBJ2-7 | . | TRBD1
TGTGCCAGCAGCTTGGAAGGCAGGGGGCGCATGACTGGGGCCAACGTCCTGACTTTC | CASSLEGRGRMTGANVLTF | TRBV5-6 | 19 | TRBJ2-6 | . | TRBD1
TGTGCCAGCAGCGCGACAGGAACAGATACGCAGTATTTT | CASSATGTDTQYF | TRBV7-9 | 13 | TRBJ2-3 | . | .
TGTGCCAGCAGCTTTGGCGGGCCTCGAGGGTACAATGAGCAGTTCTTC | CASSFGGPRGYNEQFF | TRBV7-2 | 16 | TRBJ2-1 | . | .
TGTGCCAGCAGCACTTCAACCGGGACAGGGGCCAACGAGCAGTACTTC | CASSTSTGTGANEQYF | TRBV11-3 | 16 | TRBJ2-7 | . | TRBD1
TGTGCCGGAAGACTAGCGGGAGTGAATGAGCAGTTCTTC | CAGRLAGVNEQFF | TRBV6-1 | 13 | TRBJ2-1 | . | TRBD2
TGTGCCATCAGTGATCCAGGGGAAGAGCAGTACTTC | CAISDPGEEQYF | TRBV10-3 | 12 | TRBJ2-7 | medium-sized | .
TGCGCCAGCAGCTTGGGAGCTTCCTACGAGCAGTACTTC | CASSLGASYEQYF | TRBV5-1 | 13 | TRBJ2-7 | . | .
TGTGCCAGCAGTTTAGAAGGACTAGTCCACACAGATACGCAGTATTTT | CASSLEGLVHTDTQYF | TRBV28 | 16 | TRBJ2-3 | . | TRBD2
TGTGCCAGCCGTATGCGGGGACAGGGTTTCGAGACCCAGTACTTC | CASRMRGQGFETQYF | TRBV2 | 15 | TRBJ2-5 | . | TRBD1
TGTGCCAGCAGCCAATTTCCGGGACAGGGTTTTTACGAGCAGTACTTC | CASSQFPGQGFYEQYF | TRBV14 | 16 | TRBJ2-7 | . | TRBD1
TGCGCCAGCAGTCAATTTTACGGCTCCTACGAGCAGTACTTC | CASSQFYGSYEQYF | TRBV23-1 | 14 | TRBJ2-7 | . | .
TGTGCCAGCAGTGGGTTAGCCGGCCCCTCGGATGAGCAGTTCTTC | CASSGLAGPSDEQFF | TRBV2 | 15 | TRBJ2-1 | . | .
TGTGCCAGCAGTCCCCGCACAGGTCAAGAAAACACTGAAGCTTTCTTT | CASSPRTGQENTEAFF | TRBV28 | 16 | TRBJ1-1 | . | .
TGCAGCGCCGCGGGACTAGCGGTGACCGGGGAGCTGTTTTTT | CSAAGLAVTGELFF | TRBV29-1 | 14 | TRBJ2-2 | . | TRBD2
TGTGCCAGCCTAGGGACAGGGGCCTATAGCAATCAGCCCCAGCATTTT | CASLGTGAYSNQPQHF | TRBV2 | 16 | TRBJ1-5 | . | TRBD1
TGTGCCAGCAGGGGACTAGTCGGCAATGAGCAGTTCTTC | CASRGLVGNEQFF | TRBV2 | 13 | TRBJ2-1 | . | TRBD2
TGTGCCAGCAGCTCGGGACTAGCGGGACATACAGATACGCAGTATTTT | CASSSGLAGHTDTQYF | TRBV7-2 | 16 | TRBJ2-3 | . | TRBD2
TGTGCCATCAGTGAGTCCGCTTTGACTAGCGGTCCCACAGATACGCAGTATTTT | CAISESALTSGPTDTQYF | TRBV10-3 | 18 | TRBJ2-3 | . | TRBD2
TGCAGCGTTGTAGGGGTCTACGCCAAAGCTTTCTTT | CSVVGVYAKAFF | TRBV29-1 | 12 | TRBJ1-1 | . | .
TGTGCCAGCAGTTTACAGGGAGGGAAGAGCAAAGCTTTCTTT | CASSLQGGKSKAFF | TRBV28 | 14 | TRBJ1-1 | once | .